The present TCR beta chain was sequenced within a study of T cells in Graves' hyperthyroidism and ophthalmopathy. Broader study findings: Ophthalmopathy, as predicted by the model, came a median 6.5 months after the prediction. Most thyroid clonotypes with frequency above 0.001 were detected in blood.

Germline V gene lookup returns CDR1 LGHNA and CDR2 YNFKEQ. There are 17 residues in the CDR3. With 0 bases clipped from V and 5 bases from J, the junction kept 10 bases outside the gene matches. A remark on this clonotype: What it binds is not known.

TCR beta CDR3 regions were amplified from RNA. An initial round of RT-PCR targeting the TCR CDR3 relied on the HTBI primer set. Via MiXCR, TCRdb re-called the multiplex PCR reads, giving one row per CDR3 protein. This sample yields about 380,000 distinct CDR3 sequences, of which around 13% are seen a single time; approximately 11% belongs to the top ten. The receptor was isolated from a woman in her sixties with Graves' hyperthyroidism. The chain employs TRBV4-2 and TRBJ2-3; 8 positions match TRBD2. Source material: blood. DNA of the CDR3: TGTGCCAGCAGCCAAGATCCAACAGCGGGAGTTGTAGATACGCAGTATTTT. This translates into CASSQDPTAGVVDTQYF.